A selection of T cell receptor beta chains follows, all from one sample in a study of blood T cell repertoires in COVID-19. Measured with immunoSEQ multiplex PCR; TCRdb has only the in-frame clones, and not every one. The sample lists about 98,000 clones, approximately 80% occurring once. The source material was peripheral blood. Every receptor here comes from a man in his 60s with acute or convalescent COVID-19. Each CDR3 is given with its conserved first and last residue. Each record gives: CDR3 protein, CDR3 DNA, clone size, D gene, V gene, J gene. A D gene is named only where the DNA matches it firmly. Rows may omit the clone size; those that give it use once, few, many or a size class.

CDR3aa: CASSLVTGSNYGYTF
CDR3nt: TGTGCCAGCAGCTTAGTAACAGGGTCTAACTATGGCTACACCTTC
abundance: few
d_gene: -
v_gene: TRBV7-8
j_gene: TRBJ1-2

CDR3aa: CASNPGWNTEAFF
CDR3nt: TGTGCCAGCAATCCGGGTTGGAACACTGAAGCTTTCTTT
abundance: few
d_gene: -
v_gene: TRBV6-5
j_gene: TRBJ1-1

CDR3aa: CAWSKGNYGYTF
CDR3nt: TGTGCCTGGAGTAAGGGGAACTATGGCTACACCTTC
abundance: -
d_gene: -
v_gene: TRBV30
j_gene: TRBJ1-2

CDR3aa: CASAPAGGWETQYF
CDR3nt: TGTGCTAGTGCCCCCGCGGGGGGGTGGGAGACCCAGTACTTC
abundance: -
d_gene: TRBD2
v_gene: TRBV12-5
j_gene: TRBJ2-5

CDR3aa: CASSRLRTGGEKLFF
CDR3nt: TGCGCCAGCAGCCGGCTCCGGACAGGTGGTGAAAAACTGTTTTTT
abundance: -
d_gene: TRBD1
v_gene: TRBV4-1
j_gene: TRBJ1-4

CDR3aa: CASSRTGQGVASNQPQHF
CDR3nt: TGTGCCAGCAGCCGAACGGGACAGGGGGTAGCTAGCAATCAGCCCCAGCATTTT
abundance: -
d_gene: TRBD1
v_gene: TRBV13
j_gene: TRBJ1-5

CDR3aa: CASSRLEGNTIYF
CDR3nt: TGTGCCAGCAGCCGATTGGAGGGAAACACCATATATTTT
abundance: -
d_gene: -
v_gene: TRBV11-2
j_gene: TRBJ1-3

CDR3aa: CASSLMGGADEKLFF
CDR3nt: TGTGCCAGCAGCTTGATGGGCGGGGCAGATGAAAAACTGTTTTTT
abundance: -
d_gene: -
v_gene: TRBV5-4
j_gene: TRBJ1-4

CDR3aa: CASRRQGLYYEQYF
CDR3nt: TGTGCCAGCAGAAGGCAGGGGCTTTACTACGAGCAGTACTTC
abundance: -
d_gene: -
v_gene: TRBV27
j_gene: TRBJ2-7

CDR3aa: CATEEAAGNTIYF
CDR3nt: TGTGCCACCGAAGAGGCGGCTGGAAACACCATATATTTT
abundance: few
d_gene: -
v_gene: TRBV6-5
j_gene: TRBJ1-3

CDR3aa: CATSGLAGASSYNEQFF
CDR3nt: TGTGCCACCAGTGGACTAGCGGGAGCCAGCTCCTACAATGAGCAGTTCTTC
abundance: -
d_gene: TRBD2
v_gene: TRBV24-1
j_gene: TRBJ2-1

CDR3aa: CASSITGTGNYGYTF
CDR3nt: TGTGCCAGTAGTATTACCGGGACAGGGAACTATGGCTACACCTTC
abundance: -
d_gene: TRBD1
v_gene: TRBV19
j_gene: TRBJ1-2

CDR3aa: CASSPPGWGDIVTPLHF
CDR3nt: TGTGCCAGCAGCCCGCCGGGGTGGGGGGATATCGTAACACCCCTCCACTTT
abundance: medium-sized
d_gene: -
v_gene: TRBV7-9
j_gene: TRBJ1-6

CDR3aa: CASSQDPAGSLSPSSYNEQFF
CDR3nt: TGTGCCAGCAGCCAAGACCCCGCCGGATCCCTTAGCCCTAGCTCCTACAATGAGCAGTTCTTC
abundance: -
d_gene: -
v_gene: TRBV3-1/TRBV3-2
j_gene: TRBJ2-1

CDR3aa: CASSPSPISGGNNEQFF
CDR3nt: TGTGCCAGCAGCCCATCCCCGATTAGCGGGGGCAACAATGAGCAGTTCTTC
abundance: -
d_gene: TRBD2
v_gene: TRBV11-2
j_gene: TRBJ2-1

CDR3aa: CATSDTASKGPGQPQHF
CDR3nt: TGTGCCACCAGTGATACCGCAAGTAAGGGGCCCGGGCAGCCCCAGCATTTT
abundance: -
d_gene: -
v_gene: TRBV24-1
j_gene: TRBJ1-5

CDR3aa: CASSVDASGMGNEQFF
CDR3nt: TGTGCCAGCAGCGTAGATGCTAGCGGGATGGGTAATGAGCAGTTCTTC
abundance: -
d_gene: TRBD2
v_gene: TRBV9
j_gene: TRBJ2-1

CDR3aa: CASSLARVGQETQYF
CDR3nt: TGTGCCAGCAGCTTAGCGCGGGTAGGACAAGAGACCCAGTACTTC
abundance: -
d_gene: -
v_gene: TRBV7-7
j_gene: TRBJ2-5

CDR3aa: CASSRLAGDETQYF
CDR3nt: TGCGCCAGCAGTCGGTTAGCGGGAGACGAGACCCAGTACTTC
abundance: once
d_gene: TRBD2
v_gene: TRBV10-2
j_gene: TRBJ2-5

CDR3aa: CASSPAMPGTTLGDTQYF
CDR3nt: TGCGCCAGCAGCCCGGCCATGCCCGGGACTACCCTCGGTGATACGCAGTATTTT
abundance: once
d_gene: TRBD2
v_gene: TRBV5-1
j_gene: TRBJ2-3

CDR3aa: CASSSGTGSRYTF
CDR3nt: TGTGCCAGCAGCTCGGGGACAGGGTCCCGCTACACCTTC
abundance: -
d_gene: TRBD1
v_gene: TRBV7-3
j_gene: TRBJ1-2

CDR3aa: CATSRAQGYGYTF
CDR3nt: TGTGCCACCAGCAGAGCACAGGGCTATGGCTACACCTTC
abundance: -
d_gene: -
v_gene: TRBV15
j_gene: TRBJ1-2

CDR3aa: CASSSPQGRPLVQFF
CDR3nt: TGTGCCAGCAGCTCCCCCCAGGGTAGGCCGCTGGTGCAGTTCTTC
abundance: -
d_gene: -
v_gene: TRBV7-2
j_gene: TRBJ2-1

CDR3aa: CASSSGGTSKAETQYF
CDR3nt: TGTGCCAGCAGCTCAGGGGGGACTAGCAAGGCAGAGACCCAGTACTTC
abundance: -
d_gene: TRBD2
v_gene: TRBV11-3
j_gene: TRBJ2-5

CDR3aa: CAWSAGIPDTQYF
CDR3nt: TGTGCCTGGAGTGCGGGGATCCCAGATACGCAGTATTTT
abundance: -
d_gene: -
v_gene: TRBV30
j_gene: TRBJ2-3

CDR3aa: CASSVAQGLTGELFF
CDR3nt: TGTGCCAGCAGCGTAGCACAGGGCTTGACCGGGGAGCTGTTTTTT
abundance: -
d_gene: -
v_gene: TRBV9
j_gene: TRBJ2-2

CDR3aa: CASKTGGYPYEQYF
CDR3nt: TGTGCCTCGAAAACAGGGGGCTATCCGTACGAGCAGTACTTC
abundance: -
d_gene: TRBD1
v_gene: TRBV30
j_gene: TRBJ2-7

CDR3aa: CAWSVMAAHNEQFF
CDR3nt: TGTGCCTGGAGTGTAATGGCGGCACACAATGAGCAGTTCTTC
abundance: -
d_gene: -
v_gene: TRBV30
j_gene: TRBJ2-1